The entry below gives a single TCR beta chain sequence along with its context. Its antigen is unidentified. The same CDR3 is also encoded by other DNA sequences in this sample. The data originate from a study of graft-versus-host responses after intestinal transplantation. For the study at large: Recipients uniformly received anti-thymocyte globulin induction, followed by tacrolimus and steroids for approximately 3 years. Regarding the study as a whole: Researchers found peak circulating GvH clone levels linked to early post-transplant HvG declines.

Clones were read by immunoSEQ multiplex PCR, and TCRdb kept only the in-frame ones, dropping some. Altogether tens of thousands of clones are present, 84% being singletons, with the ten largest covering 0.35% to 0.4%. Specimen: unstimulated CD4+ T cells sorted from spleen or lymph node cells, collected before transplant. This clonotype was sampled from a human donor who was the organ donor for an intestinal transplant.

The CDR3 is CASSVATGDTGELFF. The DNA of the CDR3 is TGTGCCAGCAGCGTAGCGACAGGAGACACCGGGGAGCTGTTTTTT. The gene calls are TRBV9 and TRBJ2-2; tentatively, D is TRBD1 (6 bases). Germline V CDR1 and CDR2: SGDLS, YYNGEE. The CDR3 is 15 residues long. Trimming took off 0 bases at V and 3 bases at J, with 9 bases between the two ends.